This T cell receptor (beta chain) was sequenced during a study of early T cells in non-severe SARS-CoV-2 infection. Study-level information: Chains from this unsorted whole-blood bulk RNA could not be paired.

This clonotype was counted many times. Each single cDNA molecule received a unique molecular identifier. TCRdb reprocessed the 5' RACE reads with MiXCR, giving one entry per CDR3 protein. The sample lists just under 60,000 distinct CDR3 sequences; 8.5% to 10% were seen once. CDR1 and CDR2 (germline): SEHNR, FQNEAQ (reference sequence). The CDR3 extends over 16 amino acids. Trimming stripped 3 bases from V and 2 bases from J, with 14 bases between. This chain joins TRBV7-9 and TRBJ1-5; tentative D call: TRBD1 (6 bases). This sequence originates from an adult who was a healthcare worker with PCR-confirmed SARS-CoV-2 infection or an uninfected control (not recorded which). Sample: whole blood. CDR3 residues: CASSLATGTGNQPQHF. For the CDR3, the DNA is TGTGCCAGCAGCTTGGCTACAGGGACTGGCAATCAGCCCCAGCATTTT.